The present T cell receptor beta chain was sequenced within a study of blood T cell repertoires in COVID-19. Method: immunoSEQ multiplex PCR; TCRdb's copy keeps in-frame clones and lacks some. The repertoire holds around 250,000 clones, with roughly nine tenths as singletons. Sequencing was performed on peripheral blood. The source is a man aged 35 to 55 with active or convalescent COVID-19.

The CDR3, as DNA: TGTGCCAGCAGTCCCTCACTCTCGACAGGATACAATGAGCAGTTCTTC. This gives the protein CASSPSLSTGYNEQFF. The chain is built from TRBV7-9 and TRBJ2-1, with D maybe TRBD1 (6 bases). The CDR3 extends over 16 amino acids. The germline V and J ends were trimmed by 6 bases and 4 bases, with 19 bases remaining between them. Per germline, CDR1 SEHNR and CDR2 FQNEAQ (reference sequence).